This entry lists 23 T cell receptor beta chains sequenced from one sample in a study of beta chain features in type 1 diabetes. All of the isolated RNA was reverse transcribed, so expressed TCRB transcripts were sequenced. Sequenced by immunoSEQ multiplex PCR; TCRdb stores in-frame clones only, minus some. The table lists roughly 140,000 clones, around 10% of them singletons. What was sequenced was central memory CD4+ T cells from blood. Source of these receptors: a man aged 18 to 29 in good health.

This clone was found a few times. V gene TRBV28 combines with J gene TRBJ1-1, with unresolved D. The CDR3 contains 13 residues. From germline, CDR1 is MDHEN and CDR2 SYDVKM. Trimming removed 3 bases at V and 6 bases at J, with 11 bases between. CDR3 amino acids: CASSFKNPPEAFF. CDR3 nucleotides: TGTGCCAGCAGTTTCAAAAATCCTCCTGAAGCTTTCTTT.

This clone was seen a handful of times. The chain is built from TRBV7-9 and TRBJ2-7; TRBD1 matches at 8 bases. The germline gives CDR1 SEHNR, CDR2 FQNEAQ (reference sequence). The CDR3 sequence is 15 residues long. Trimming at V came to 5 bases and at J to 3 bases, leaving 9 bases not matched to a gene. CDR3: CASSKQPGQDYEQYF. The CDR3 nucleotides are TGTGCCAGCAGCAAACAACCGGGACAGGACTACGAGCAGTACTTC.

The chain carries TRBV7-9 and TRBJ2-7, with no clear D. Germline lookup yields CDR1 SEHNR and CDR2 FQNEAQ (reference sequence). Deletions cut 3 bases from V and 0 bases from J, with 9 bases between. The CDR3 is 14 residues long. CDR3 DNA: TGTGCCAGCAGCTTCGGCGCCCTCTCCTACGAGCAGTACTTC. It codes for CASSFGALSYEQYF.

The V gene is TRBV7-3, the J gene TRBJ2-3; no definite D call. Germline lookup yields CDR1 SGHTA and CDR2 FQGTGA. The CDR3 sequence is 14 residues long. V was pared by 3 bases and J by 0 bases, with 7 bases between. The CDR3 coding sequence is TGTGCCAGCAGCTTCCAAGCAAGCACAGATACGCAGTATTTT. Residues: CASSFQASTDTQYF. Variable domain in full (rest from reference TRBV7-3 and TRBJ2-3): GAGVSQTPSNKVTEKGKYVELRCDPISGHTALYWYRQSLGQGPEFLIYFQGTGAADDSGLPNDRFFAVRPEGSVSTLKIQRTERGDSAVYLCASSFQASTDTQYFGPGTRLTVL.

V is TRBV28 and J is TRBJ2-7; no reliable D call. V was shortened by 2 bases and J by 6 bases, with 17 bases between the two germline ends. The CDR3 contains 15 residues. Germline CDR1 is MDHEN and CDR2 is SYDVKM. The CDR3: CASSLPPVPASEQYF. DNA of the CDR3: TGTGCCAGCAGTTTACCTCCAGTCCCGGCGTCCGAGCAGTACTTC. The full variable domain, with the rest looked up from reference TRBV28 and TRBJ2-7, is DVKVTQSSRYLVKRTGEKVFLECVQDMDHENMFWYRQDPGLGLRLIYFSYDVKMKEKGDIPEGYSVSREKKERFSLILESASTNQTSMYLCASSLPPVPASEQYFGPGTRLTVT.

V is TRBV4-1 and J is TRBJ2-7; D is unclear. V lost 6 bases and J 5 bases, leaving 14 bases between the germline ends. There are 13 residues in the CDR3. CDR1 is MGHRA and CDR2 is YSYEKL in the germline V gene. DNA for the CDR3: TGCGCCAGCAGGGTCGGTGGGCCCGACGAGCAGTACTTC. It encodes CASRVGGPDEQYF.

The chain recombines TRBV2 with TRBJ2-7; D not resolved. Trimming pared 2 bases from V and 5 bases from J, leaving 10 bases between. The CDR3 has 13 residues. The germline V gene encodes CDR1 SNHLY and CDR2 FYNNEI. Here the CDR3 DNA reads TGTGCCAGCAGTGAAAGGTTGTGGGACGAGCAGTACTTC. It yields the protein CASSERLWDEQYF.

A remark on this clone: A much larger clone sits a single nucleotide away, making a read error possible. This CDR3 is also generated by other DNA sequences in the sample. The chain links TRBV5-4 to TRBJ2-5; no clear D gene. The CDR3 is made up of 11 amino acids. In germline, CDR1 is SGHNT, CDR2 YYREEE (reference sequence). Trimming left V 3 bases short and J 2 bases short, with 2 bases between. CDR3 in DNA: TGTGCCAGCAGCTCTCAAGAGACCCAGTACTTC. Residues: CASSSQETQYF.

This clone was counted only a few times. The CDR3 DNA reads TGTGCCAGCAGTTTAATACCCTATACCTACGAGCAGTACTTC. The encoded protein is CASSLIPYTYEQYF. The chain couples TRBV28 to TRBJ2-7; no firm D call. From germline, CDR1 is MDHEN and CDR2 SYDVKM. The CDR3 loop spans 14 amino acids. Trimming left V 2 bases short and J 2 bases short, with 10 bases between.

This clone was recorded a few times. The genes are TRBV6-5 and TRBJ1-2, with TRBD1 as a possible D gene (5 bases). The V gene's germline CDR1 is MNHEY and CDR2 SVGAGI. V gave up 5 bases and J gave up 4 bases, with 8 bases separating them. CDR3 length equals 12 residues. The CDR3: CASSRQGYGYTF. CDR3 DNA: TGTGCCAGCAGTCGGCAGGGCTATGGCTACACCTTC.

Only a few counts were recorded for this clone. The J gene is TRBJ2-5, the V gene TRBV4-3, with D uncertain. V shed 3 bases and J shed 4 bases, with 12 bases lying between them. The CDR3 spans 14 residues. Germline loops: CDR1 LGHNA, CDR2 YSLEER. Here the CDR3 reads CASSQDRTGETQYF. The CDR3 bases are TGCGCCAGCAGCCAGGACCGCACTGGAGAGACCCAGTACTTC.

In this sample, this clone turned up a few times. The J gene is TRBJ1-5, the V gene TRBV4-2; D is unclear. This CDR3 region has 12 residues. The germline gives CDR1 LGHNA, CDR2 YNFKEQ. V was pared by 2 bases and J by 4 bases, with 3 bases between. The chain's CDR3 is CASSQPNQPQHF. Written as DNA, the CDR3 is TGTGCCAGCAGCCAACCAAATCAGCCCCAGCATTTT.

The V call is TRBV18, the J call TRBJ1-2; D perhaps matches TRBD1 (5 bases). With 3 bases removed from V and 8 bases from J, the gap between germline ends came to 22 bases. The CDR3 loop spans 16 amino acids. Germline values: CDR1 KGHSH, CDR2 LQKENI. The CDR3 reads CASSPSFGTFRGGYTF. The CDR3 DNA is TGTGCCAGCTCACCGTCCTTCGGGACTTTCCGTGGGGGCTACACCTTC.

Only a few counts were recorded for this clone. This chain connects TRBV18 to TRBJ1-2; 10 nucleotides line up with TRBD1. Losses at the gene ends were 4 bases for V and 6 bases for J; bases not matched to a gene: 17. The CDR3 consists of 18 residues. The germline CDR1 and CDR2 sequences are KGHSH and LQKENI. The CDR3 here is CASSQGQGRTIRRHGYTF. CDR3 bases: TGTGCCAGCTCACAGGGACAGGGGAGGACCATCCGTAGGCATGGCTACACCTTC.

The chain couples TRBV6-1 to TRBJ1-3; no firm D call. The germline gives CDR1 MNHNS, CDR2 SASEGT. Trimming took off 4 bases at V and 4 bases at J, with 11 bases between the two ends. CDR3 size: 14 residues. The CDR3 coding sequence is TGTGCCAGCAGTGCAGCCGGGTTAGGAAACACCATATATTTT. Protein: CASSAAGLGNTIYF.

The chain employs TRBV5-5 and TRBJ2-3; D gene ambiguous. This CDR3 spans 14 amino acids. V was trimmed by 2 bases and J by 1 base, leaving 8 bases between them. CDR1 and CDR2 (germline): SGHKS, YYEKEE (reference sequence). This CDR3 is CASSFGPGTDTQYF. The CDR3 DNA reads as TGTGCCAGCAGCTTCGGTCCCGGCACAGATACGCAGTATTTT.

The CDR3 region has the DNA TGTGCCTGGAGTGGTAAAAAGGACAGGGGCTACGAGCAGTACTTC. Translated, it gives CAWSGKKDRGYEQYF. This rearrangement joins TRBV30 to TRBJ2-7; 9 positions agree with TRBD1. The CDR3 is 15 amino acids. The germline V gene encodes CDR1 GTSNPN and CDR2 SVGIG (reference sequence). The trim removed 1 base at V and 3 bases at J, leaving 7 bases unmatched.

The chain carries TRBV9 and TRBJ2-5, with D hard to call. The CDR3 is 15 residues long. CDR1 is SGDLS and CDR2 is YYNGEE in the germline V gene. V was clipped by 2 bases and J by 3 bases, with 14 bases between them. CDR3 sequence (DNA): TGTGCCAGCAGCGTCGGCCCGTCGTATAAAGAGACCCAGTACTTC. It specifies CASSVGPSYKETQYF.

The chain combines TRBV9 with TRBJ1-6; no clear D gene. Germline loops: CDR1 SGDLS, CDR2 YYNGEE. Trimming removed 3 bases at V and 1 base at J, with 5 bases between. The CDR3 loop spans 14 amino acids. The DNA of the CDR3 is TGTGCCAGCAGCGGAGAGTCCTATAATTCACCCCTCCACTTT. Protein: CASSGESYNSPLHF.

The V gene is TRBV5-1, the J gene TRBJ2-1; D might be TRBD1 (6 bases). The CDR3 sequence is 16 residues long. CDR1 and CDR2 (germline): SGHRS, YFSETQ. V lost 7 bases to trimming and J lost 9 bases, with 26 bases between them. The CDR3 loop reads CASCQTLSTGSCEQFF. DNA of the CDR3: TGCGCCAGCTGCCAAACCTTGTCGACAGGTTCATGTGAGCAGTTCTTC.

This clone was detected a few times. J is TRBJ1-2 and V is TRBV7-9; 7 bases align to TRBD1. With V trimmed by 1 base and J by 2 bases, 7 bases remained unmatched. The CDR3 is made up of 16 amino acids. Germline V CDR1 and CDR2: SEHNR, FQNEAQ (reference sequence). CDR3 bases: TGTGCCAGCAGCTTAGGAAGAGGGGGCCCAAACTATGGCTACACCTTC. Encoded protein: CASSLGRGGPNYGYTF. The full variable domain, completed using reference TRBV7-9 and TRBJ1-2, is DTGVSQNPRHKITKRGQNVTFRCDPISEHNRLYWYRQTLGQGPEFLTYFQNEAQLEKSRLLSDRFSAERPKGSFSTLEIQRTEQGDSAMYLCASSLGRGGPNYGYTFGSGTRLTVV.

The rearrangement joins TRBV7-9 to TRBJ2-3, with 8 bases aligning to TRBD1. The CDR3 runs to 16 residues. From germline, CDR1 is SEHNR and CDR2 FQNEAQ (reference sequence). J lost 4 bases, V lost 5 bases, and 11 bases had no gene match. In DNA, the CDR3 is TGTGCCAGCAGCCAAGATCGGACAGGGTTTGCAGATACGCAGTATTTT. As protein: CASSQDRTGFADTQYF. The full variable domain, rest sourced from reference TRBV7-9 and TRBJ2-3, is DTGVSQNPRHKITKRGQNVTFRCDPISEHNRLYWYRQTLGQGPEFLTYFQNEAQLEKSRLLSDRFSAERPKGSFSTLEIQRTEQGDSAMYLCASSQDRTGFADTQYFGPGTRLTVL.

This clone was observed at least ten times. This chain connects TRBV10-3 to TRBJ2-3; tentative D call: TRBD2 (6 bases). The CDR3 covers 12 residues. The V end was cut by 10 bases, the J end by 2 bases, with 10 bases between. Per the germline V gene, CDR1 is ENHRY and CDR2 is SYGVKD. The CDR3 reads CATRDSTDTQYF. The CDR3 DNA follows: TGTGCCACAAGGGACTCCACAGATACGCAGTATTTT.